This T cell receptor (beta chain) is from a study of siplizumab effects on memory and regulatory T cells. Study results and limitations: Significantly reduced by siplizumab was the cumulative frequency of alloreactive sequences, namely those traceable to unstimulated CD4+ memory cells.

Every sample had approximately 100,000 of its TCR templates assayed. Sequencing was performed with immunoSEQ multiplex PCR; in TCRdb, only in-frame clones are kept and a portion is missing. The sample lists 100,000 or so clones, about 92% occurring once. The ends were cut back, 2 bases at V and 4 bases at J, with 12 bases in the middle. This CDR3 has 14 amino acids. Germline loops: CDR1 SGDLS, CDR2 YYNGEE. Turning to this clone: Its specificity is not known.

The chain carries TRBV9 and TRBJ1-1, with D possibly matching TRBD1 (5 bases). The clonotype comes from a human donor in good health. What was sequenced was CD4+ T cells sorted from blood. CDR3 amino acids: CASSVGYQGTEAFF. CDR3 coding DNA: TGTGCCAGCAGCGTGGGGTACCAGGGCACTGAAGCTTTCTTT.